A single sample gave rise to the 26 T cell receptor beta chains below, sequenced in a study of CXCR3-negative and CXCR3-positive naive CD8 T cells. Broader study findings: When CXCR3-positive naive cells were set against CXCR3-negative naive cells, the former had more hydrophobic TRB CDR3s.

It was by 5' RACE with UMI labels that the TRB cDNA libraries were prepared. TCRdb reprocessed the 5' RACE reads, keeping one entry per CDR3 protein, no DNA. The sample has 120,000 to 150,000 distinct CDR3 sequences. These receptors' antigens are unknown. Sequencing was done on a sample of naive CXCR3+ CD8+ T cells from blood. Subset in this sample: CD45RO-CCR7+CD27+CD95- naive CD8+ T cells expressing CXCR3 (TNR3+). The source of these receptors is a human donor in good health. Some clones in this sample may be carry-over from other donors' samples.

CDR3 in amino acids: CSVEDRDSYGYTF. The chain joins TRBV29-1 to TRBJ1-2. The CDR3 length is 13 residues. CDR1 is SQVTM and CDR2 is ANQGSEA in the germline V gene.

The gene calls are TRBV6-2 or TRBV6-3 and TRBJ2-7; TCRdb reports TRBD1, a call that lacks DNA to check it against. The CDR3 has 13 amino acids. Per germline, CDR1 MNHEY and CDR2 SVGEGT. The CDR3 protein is CASTPTGFYEQYF.

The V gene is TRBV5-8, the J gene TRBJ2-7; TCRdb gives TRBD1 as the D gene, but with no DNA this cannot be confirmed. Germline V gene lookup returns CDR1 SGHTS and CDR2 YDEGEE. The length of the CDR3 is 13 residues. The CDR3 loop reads CASSSAGQSEQYF.

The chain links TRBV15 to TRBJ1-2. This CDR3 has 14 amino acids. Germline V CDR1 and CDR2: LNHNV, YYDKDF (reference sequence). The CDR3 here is CATSREPIHYGYTF.

The CDR3 is CASSAGTSPYLADNEQFF. The chain combines TRBV7-8 with TRBJ2-1; TCRdb outputs TRBD2, but without DNA this stays unchecked. The germline CDR1 and CDR2 sequences are SGHVS and FQNEAQ. CDR3 size: 18 residues. Filled out from reference TRBV7-8 and TRBJ2-1, the complete variable domain reads GAGVSQSPRYKVAKRGQDVALRCDPISGHVSLFWYQQALGQGPEFLTYFQNEAQLDKSGLPSDRFFAERPEGSVSTLKIQRTQQEDSAVYLCASSAGTSPYLADNEQFFGPGTRLTVL.

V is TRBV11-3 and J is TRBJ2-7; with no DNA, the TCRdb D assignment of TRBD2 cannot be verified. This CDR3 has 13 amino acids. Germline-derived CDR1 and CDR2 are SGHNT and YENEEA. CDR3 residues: CASSLGANYEQYF.

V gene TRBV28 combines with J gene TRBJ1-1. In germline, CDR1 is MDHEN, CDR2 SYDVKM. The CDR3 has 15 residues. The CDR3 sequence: CASSLPSTEKHEAFF.

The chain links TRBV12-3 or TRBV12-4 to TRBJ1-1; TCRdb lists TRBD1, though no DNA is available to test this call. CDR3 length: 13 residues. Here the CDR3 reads CASIKTGYTEAFF.

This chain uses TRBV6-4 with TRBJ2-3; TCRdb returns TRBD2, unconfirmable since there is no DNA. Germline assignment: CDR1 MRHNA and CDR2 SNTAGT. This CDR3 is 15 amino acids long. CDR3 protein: CASSEVAESTDTQYF.

The CDR3 spells CASTDWGGAGANVLTF. The chain combines TRBV23-1 with TRBJ2-6; the D gene TCRdb calls, TRBD1, cannot be checked with no DNA. TRBV23-1 has ORF status, its function being uncertain. The CDR3 contains 16 residues.

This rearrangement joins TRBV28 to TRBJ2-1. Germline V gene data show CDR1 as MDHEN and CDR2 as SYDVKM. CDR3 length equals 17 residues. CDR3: CASSLPEVGSFYNEQFF.

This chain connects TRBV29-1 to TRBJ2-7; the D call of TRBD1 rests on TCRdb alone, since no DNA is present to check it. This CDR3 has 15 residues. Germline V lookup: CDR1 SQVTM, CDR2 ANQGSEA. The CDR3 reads CSVVMPRGVGNEQYF.

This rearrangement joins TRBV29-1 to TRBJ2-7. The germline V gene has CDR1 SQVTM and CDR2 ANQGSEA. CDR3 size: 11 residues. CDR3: CSVGYSYEQYF.

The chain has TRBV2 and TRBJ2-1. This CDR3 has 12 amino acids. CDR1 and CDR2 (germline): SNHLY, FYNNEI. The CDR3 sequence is CASRNWLSEQFF.

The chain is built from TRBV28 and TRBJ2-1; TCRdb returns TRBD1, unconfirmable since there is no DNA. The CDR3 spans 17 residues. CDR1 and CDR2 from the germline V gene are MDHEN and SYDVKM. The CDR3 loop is CASSLGVAGPANNEQFF.

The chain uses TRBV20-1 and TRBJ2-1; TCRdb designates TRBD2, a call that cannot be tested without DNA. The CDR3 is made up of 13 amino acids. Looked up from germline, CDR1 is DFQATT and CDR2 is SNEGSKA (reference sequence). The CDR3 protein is CSASALNYNEQFF.

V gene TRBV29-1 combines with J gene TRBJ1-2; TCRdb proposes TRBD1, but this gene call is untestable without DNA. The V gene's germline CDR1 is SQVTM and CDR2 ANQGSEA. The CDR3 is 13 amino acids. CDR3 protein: CSVDGTGIYGYTF.

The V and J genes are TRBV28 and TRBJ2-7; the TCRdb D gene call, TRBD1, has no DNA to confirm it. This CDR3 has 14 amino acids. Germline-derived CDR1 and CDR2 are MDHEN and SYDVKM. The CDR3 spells CASSFPTGSYEQYF.

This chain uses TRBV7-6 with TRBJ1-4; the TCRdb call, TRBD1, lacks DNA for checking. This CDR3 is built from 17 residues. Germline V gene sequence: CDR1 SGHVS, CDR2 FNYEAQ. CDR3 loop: CASSLRLHPGEDEKLFF.

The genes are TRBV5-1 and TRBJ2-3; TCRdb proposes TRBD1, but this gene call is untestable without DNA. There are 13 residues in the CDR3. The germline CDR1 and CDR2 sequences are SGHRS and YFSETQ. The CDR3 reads CASSPPGTDTQYF.

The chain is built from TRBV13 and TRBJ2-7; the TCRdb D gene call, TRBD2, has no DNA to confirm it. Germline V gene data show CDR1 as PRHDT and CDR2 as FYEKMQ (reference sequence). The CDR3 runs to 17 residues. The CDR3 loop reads CASSLGTIAGESYEQYF.

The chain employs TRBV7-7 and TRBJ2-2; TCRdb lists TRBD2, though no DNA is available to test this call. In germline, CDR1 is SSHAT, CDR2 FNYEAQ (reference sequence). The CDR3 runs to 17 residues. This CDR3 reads CASSLRLAGVDTGELFF.

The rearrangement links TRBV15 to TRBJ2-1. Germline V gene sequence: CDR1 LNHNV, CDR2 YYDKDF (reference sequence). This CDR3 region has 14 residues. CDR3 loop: CATSRDRSGNEQFF.

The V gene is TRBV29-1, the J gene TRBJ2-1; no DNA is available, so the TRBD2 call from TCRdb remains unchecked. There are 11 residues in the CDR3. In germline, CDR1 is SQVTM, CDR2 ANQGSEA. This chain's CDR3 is CSVWEGSEQFF.

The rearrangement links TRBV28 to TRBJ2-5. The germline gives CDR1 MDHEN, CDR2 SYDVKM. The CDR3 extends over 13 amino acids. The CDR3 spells CASTIGMEETQYF.

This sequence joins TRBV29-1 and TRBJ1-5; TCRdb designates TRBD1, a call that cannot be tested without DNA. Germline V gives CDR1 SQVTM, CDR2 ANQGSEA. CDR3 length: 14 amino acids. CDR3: CSVEFQGTGQPQHF.